These 9 T cell receptor beta chains were sequenced from one sample in a study of OX40 agonist ivuxolimab in advanced cancers. The table came from immunoSEQ multiplex PCR; TCRdb's copy has only in-frame clones and leaves some out. The table records about 120,000 clones, around 89% of them present only once. Here the sequenced sample was CD4+ or CD8+ T cells sorted from blood, taken in a trial of the OX40 agonist ivuxolimab. These receptors were collected from an adult with an advanced solid tumor such as melanoma, head and neck, liver or kidney cancer.

The rearrangement joins TRBV6-5 to TRBJ1-6; D remains ambiguous. CDR1 and CDR2 (germline): MNHEY, SVGAGI. This CDR3 region has 15 residues. Trimming removed 7 bases from V and 8 bases from J, with 18 bases in between. This CDR3 reads CASKSGRNIDSPLHF. DNA for the CDR3: TGTGCCAGCAAGAGTGGACGGAACATCGATTCACCCCTCCACTTT.

The chain employs TRBV7-9 and TRBJ1-6; the D gene is possibly TRBD1 (6 bases). V was pared by 0 bases and J by 10 bases, with 16 bases between. The germline V gene encodes CDR1 SEHNR and CDR2 FQNEAQ (reference sequence). The CDR3 is made up of 16 amino acids. The CDR3: CASSLAANRVGSPLHF. The DNA of the CDR3 is TGTGCCAGCAGCTTAGCCGCGAACAGGGTAGGGTCACCCCTCCACTTT.

This chain uses TRBV4-3 with TRBJ1-4; D gene uncertain. V was cut by 3 bases and J by 7 bases, with 15 bases left in between. The CDR3 totals 15 residues. Germline-derived CDR1 and CDR2 are LGHNA and YSLEER. The CDR3 region has the DNA TGCGCCAGCAGCCAGGTACCCGCCCGGGCTGAAAAACTGTTTTTT. Translated, it gives CASSQVPARAEKLFF.

This sequence joins TRBV10-3 and TRBJ2-1; 10 bases align to TRBD1. This CDR3 contains 20 residues. The ends lost 4 bases at V and 6 bases at J; junction bases unmatched: 21. Germline CDR1 reads ENHRY; CDR2 reads SYGVKD. This CDR3 reads CAISAGTGVPRSGPPNEQFF. For the CDR3, the DNA is TGTGCCATCAGTGCAGGGACAGGGGTTCCGCGGTCCGGCCCCCCCAATGAGCAGTTCTTC.

This clone was seen a single time. The rearrangement uses TRBV2 and TRBJ2-3; 10 bases fit TRBD2. The CDR3 totals 15 residues. The V segment lost 7 bases and the J segment 6 bases; nucleotides outside the gene matches: 10. Germline CDR1 is SNHLY and CDR2 is FYNNEI. As DNA, the CDR3 is TGTGCCAGCACCCCCAGAGCGGGGGGGCCTGATACGCAGTATTTT. Encoded protein: CASTPRAGGPDTQYF.

This chain joins TRBV5-6 and TRBJ1-2; 7 nucleotides agree with TRBD1. CDR1 SGHDT and CDR2 YYEEEE come from the germline V gene. Trimming took 2 bases from V and 8 from J; bases not matched to a gene: 3. The CDR3 has 12 residues. CDR3 sequence (DNA): TGTGCCAGCAGCTTACAGGGGCCCGGCTACACCTTC. This encodes CASSLQGPGYTF.

The chain has TRBV7-2 and TRBJ2-7; TRBD2 matches 9 bases. The germline V gene has CDR1 SGHTA and CDR2 FQGNSA. CDR3 length: 14 amino acids. With V trimmed by 2 bases and J by 4 bases, 3 bases remained unmatched. CDR3 sequence: CASSLSSGAYEQYF. CDR3 nucleotides: TGTGCCAGCAGCTTATCTAGCGGGGCTTACGAGCAGTACTTC. Supplemented by reference TRBV7-2 and TRBJ2-7, the full variable domain reads GAGVSQSPSNKVTEKGKDVELRCDPISGHTALYWYRQSLGQGLEFLIYFQGNSAPDKSGLPSDRFSAERTGGSVSTLTIQRTQQEDSAVYLCASSLSSGAYEQYFGPGTRLTVT.

This chain joins TRBV6-1 and TRBJ2-6; the D gene is possibly TRBD2 (6 bases). Germline values: CDR1 MNHNS, CDR2 SASEGT. V gave up 6 bases and J gave up 4 bases, with 10 bases separating them. The CDR3 has 14 amino acids. The CDR3 region is CASREGAGANVLTF. The CDR3 DNA is TGTGCCAGCAGGGAGGGAGCCGGGGCCAACGTCCTGACTTTC.

This clone was found once. The V gene is TRBV6-6, the J gene TRBJ2-5; possibly TRBD2 for D (7 bases). The V gene's germline CDR1 is MNHNY and CDR2 SVGAGI (reference sequence). This CDR3 has 16 residues. V was shortened by 5 bases and J by 4 bases, with 20 bases between the two germline ends. CDR3 amino acids: CASSVRGGGGGETQYF. Written as DNA, the CDR3 is TGTGCCAGCAGTGTCCGCGGAGGGGGGGGCGGAGAGACCCAGTACTTC.